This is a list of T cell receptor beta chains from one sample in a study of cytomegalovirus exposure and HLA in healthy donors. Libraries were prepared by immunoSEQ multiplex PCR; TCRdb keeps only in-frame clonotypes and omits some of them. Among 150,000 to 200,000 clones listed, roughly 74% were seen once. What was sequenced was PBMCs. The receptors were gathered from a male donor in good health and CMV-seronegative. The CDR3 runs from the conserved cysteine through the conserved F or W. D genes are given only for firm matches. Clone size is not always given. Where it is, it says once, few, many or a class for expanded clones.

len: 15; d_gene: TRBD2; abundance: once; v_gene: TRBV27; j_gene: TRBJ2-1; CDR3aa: CASRAARTSANEQFF; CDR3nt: TGTGCCAGCAGAGCAGCCCGGACTAGCGCAAATGAGCAGTTCTTC
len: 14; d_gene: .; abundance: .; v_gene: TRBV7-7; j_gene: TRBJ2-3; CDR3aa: CASSLDWGADTQYF; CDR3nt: TGTGCCAGCAGCTTAGATTGGGGAGCAGATACGCAGTATTTT
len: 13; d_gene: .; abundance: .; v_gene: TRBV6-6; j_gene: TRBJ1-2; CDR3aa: CASREQGGYGYTF; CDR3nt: TGTGCCAGCAGGGAACAGGGTGGCTATGGCTACACCTTC
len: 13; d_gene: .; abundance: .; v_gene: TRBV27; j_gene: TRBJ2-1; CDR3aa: CASSLLALNEQFF; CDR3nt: TGTGCCAGCAGCCTCCTAGCGCTCAATGAGCAGTTCTTC
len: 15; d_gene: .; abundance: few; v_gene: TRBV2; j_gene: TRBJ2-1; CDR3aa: CASSEILRRRDEQFF; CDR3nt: TGTGCCAGCAGTGAAATCTTACGGCGGCGCGATGAGCAGTTCTTC
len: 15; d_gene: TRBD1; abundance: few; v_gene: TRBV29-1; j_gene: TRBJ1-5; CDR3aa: CSASQGSFPNQPQHF; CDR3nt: TGCAGCGCATCACAGGGGTCTTTCCCCAATCAGCCCCAGCATTTT
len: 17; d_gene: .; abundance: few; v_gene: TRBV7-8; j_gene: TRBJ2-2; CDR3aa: CASSPRHSTSNTGELFF; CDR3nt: TGTGCCAGCAGCCCGCGCCACAGCACCTCGAACACCGGGGAGCTGTTTTTT
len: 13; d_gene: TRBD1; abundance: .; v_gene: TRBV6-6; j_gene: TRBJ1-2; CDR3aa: CASTYPDRDGYTF; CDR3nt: TGTGCCAGCACCTACCCGGACAGGGATGGCTACACCTTC
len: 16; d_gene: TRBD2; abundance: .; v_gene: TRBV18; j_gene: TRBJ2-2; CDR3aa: CASSRTSPAGTGELFF; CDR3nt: TGTGCCAGCTCAAGGACTAGCCCCGCGGGGACCGGGGAGCTGTTTTTT
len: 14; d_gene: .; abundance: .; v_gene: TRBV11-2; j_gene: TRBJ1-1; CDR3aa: CASSLVGRGTEAFF; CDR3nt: TGTGCCAGCAGCTTAGTGGGTCGGGGCACTGAAGCTTTCTTT
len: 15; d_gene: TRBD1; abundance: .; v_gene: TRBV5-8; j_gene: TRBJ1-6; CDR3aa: CASSLVADRGSPLHF; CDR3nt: TGTGCCAGCAGCTTGGTGGCCGACAGGGGTTCACCCCTCCACTTT
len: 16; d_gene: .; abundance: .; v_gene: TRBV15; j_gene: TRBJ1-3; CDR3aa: CATSRESPNSGNTIYF; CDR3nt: TGTGCCACCAGCAGAGAATCCCCAAACTCTGGAAACACCATATATTTT
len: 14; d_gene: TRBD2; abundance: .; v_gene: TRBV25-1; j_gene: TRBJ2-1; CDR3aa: CASSPMSGSLEQFF; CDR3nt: TGTGCCAGCAGCCCCATGAGCGGGAGCCTTGAGCAGTTCTTC
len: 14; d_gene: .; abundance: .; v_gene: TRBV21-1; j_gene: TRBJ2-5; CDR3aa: CASSAPGEQETQYF; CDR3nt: TGTGCCAGCAGCGCTCCAGGGGAACAAGAGACCCAGTACTTC
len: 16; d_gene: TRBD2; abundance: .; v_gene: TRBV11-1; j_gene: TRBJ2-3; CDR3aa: CASSPRLARSTDTQYF; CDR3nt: TGTGCCAGCAGCCCCCGACTAGCCCGAAGCACAGATACGCAGTATTTT
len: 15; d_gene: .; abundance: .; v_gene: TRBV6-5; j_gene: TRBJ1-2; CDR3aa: CASRRPTGSVGGYTF; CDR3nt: TGTGCCAGCAGACGCCCCACAGGGTCGGTAGGTGGCTACACCTTC
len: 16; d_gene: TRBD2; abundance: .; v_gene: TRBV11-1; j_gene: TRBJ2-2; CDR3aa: CASSLRASGYTGELFF; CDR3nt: TGTGCCAGCAGCTTACGGGCTAGCGGATACACCGGGGAGCTGTTTTTT
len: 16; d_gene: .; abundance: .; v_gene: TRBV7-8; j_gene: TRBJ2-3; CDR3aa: CASSSNRASGTDTQYF; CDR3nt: TGTGCCAGCAGCTCTAACAGGGCTTCTGGCACAGATACGCAGTATTTT
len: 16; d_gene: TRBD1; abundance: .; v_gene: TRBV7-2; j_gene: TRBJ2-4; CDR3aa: CASSLPGQGLKNIQYF; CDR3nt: TGTGCCAGCAGCTTACCGGGACAGGGATTAAAAAACATTCAGTACTTC
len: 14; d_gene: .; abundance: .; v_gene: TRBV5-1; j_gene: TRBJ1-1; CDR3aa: CASRSGSWDTEAFF; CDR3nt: TGCGCCAGCAGATCAGGGTCATGGGACACTGAAGCTTTCTTT
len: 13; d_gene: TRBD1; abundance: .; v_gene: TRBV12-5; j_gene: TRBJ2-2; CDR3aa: CASVQQGGGELFF; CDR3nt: TGTGCTAGTGTCCAACAGGGGGGCGGGGAGCTGTTTTTT
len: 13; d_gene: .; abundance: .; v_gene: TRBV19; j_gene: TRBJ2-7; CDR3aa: CASSIWGPGEQYF; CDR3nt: TGTGCCAGTAGTATTTGGGGGCCGGGGGAGCAGTACTTC
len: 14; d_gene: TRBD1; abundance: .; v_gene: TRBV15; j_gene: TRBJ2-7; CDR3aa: CATSHRQGRNEQYF; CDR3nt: TGTGCCACCTCGCACCGACAGGGGAGAAACGAGCAGTACTTC
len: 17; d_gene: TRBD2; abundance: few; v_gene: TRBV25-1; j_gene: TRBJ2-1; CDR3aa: CASSVSSGGSRDNEQFF; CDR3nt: TGTGCCAGCAGTGTAAGTTCGGGCGGGAGTAGAGACAATGAGCAGTTCTTC
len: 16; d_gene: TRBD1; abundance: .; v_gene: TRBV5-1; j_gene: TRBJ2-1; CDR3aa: CASSSPGQGISGEQFF; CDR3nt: TGCGCCAGCAGCTCACCGGGACAGGGTATTTCGGGTGAGCAGTTCTTC
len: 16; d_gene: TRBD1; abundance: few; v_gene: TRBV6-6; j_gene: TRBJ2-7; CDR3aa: CASSSDRFRGTYEQYF; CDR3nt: TGTGCCAGCAGTTCAGACCGGTTCAGGGGGACCTACGAGCAGTACTTC
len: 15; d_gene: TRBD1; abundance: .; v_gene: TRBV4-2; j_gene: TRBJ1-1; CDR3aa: CASSQDSGGVTEAFF; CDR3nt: TGTGCCAGCAGCCAAGATTCAGGGGGCGTCACTGAAGCTTTCTTT
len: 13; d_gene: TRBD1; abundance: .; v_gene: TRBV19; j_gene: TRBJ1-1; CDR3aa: CASRQGWSTEAFF; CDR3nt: TGTGCCAGTCGACAGGGATGGAGCACTGAAGCTTTCTTT
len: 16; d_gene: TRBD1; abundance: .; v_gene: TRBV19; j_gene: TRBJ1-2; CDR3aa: CASSPLRQGVIYGYTF; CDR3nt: TGTGCCAGTAGTCCTCTCCGACAGGGGGTTATTTACGGCTACACCTTC
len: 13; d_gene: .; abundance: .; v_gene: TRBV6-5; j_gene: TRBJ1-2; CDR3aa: CASSRGGVWGYTF; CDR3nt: TGTGCCAGCTCCCGGGGGGGCGTCTGGGGCTACACCTTC
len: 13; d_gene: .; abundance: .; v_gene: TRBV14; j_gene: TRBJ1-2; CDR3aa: CASSQGASGGYTF; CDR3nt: TGTGCCAGCAGCCAAGGAGCGAGTGGCGGCTACACCTTC
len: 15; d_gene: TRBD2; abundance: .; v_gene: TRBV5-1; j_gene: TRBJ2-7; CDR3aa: CASSRDGTITYEQYF; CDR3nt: TGCGCCAGCAGCAGAGACGGGACTATAACCTACGAGCAGTACTTC
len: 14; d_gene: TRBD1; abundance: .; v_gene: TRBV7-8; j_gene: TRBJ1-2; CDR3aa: CASSLGGDSDGYTF; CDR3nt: TGTGCCAGCAGCTTAGGAGGGGACAGCGATGGCTACACCTTC
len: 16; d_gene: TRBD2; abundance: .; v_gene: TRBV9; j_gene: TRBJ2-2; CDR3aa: CASSVSSGAGTGELFF; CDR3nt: TGTGCCAGCAGCGTATCCAGCGGGGCTGGCACCGGGGAGCTGTTTTTT
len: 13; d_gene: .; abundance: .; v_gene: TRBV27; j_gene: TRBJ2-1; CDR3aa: CASSAHRDNEQFF; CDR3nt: TGTGCCAGCAGTGCCCACAGGGACAATGAGCAGTTCTTC
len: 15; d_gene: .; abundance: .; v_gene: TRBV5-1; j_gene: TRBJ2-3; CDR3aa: CASSSITQGTDTQYF; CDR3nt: TGCGCCAGCAGCTCTATTACACAGGGCACAGATACGCAGTATTTT
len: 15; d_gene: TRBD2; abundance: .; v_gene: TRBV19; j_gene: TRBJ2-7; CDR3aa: CASSMLAGSSYEQYF; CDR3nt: TGTGCCAGTAGTATGTTAGCGGGGAGCTCCTACGAGCAGTACTTC
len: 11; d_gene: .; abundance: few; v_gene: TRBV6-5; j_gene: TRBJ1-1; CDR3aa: CASSYKSRAFF; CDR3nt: TGTGCCAGCAGTTACAAATCGAGAGCTTTCTTT
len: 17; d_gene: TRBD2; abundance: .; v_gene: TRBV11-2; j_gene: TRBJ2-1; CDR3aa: CASSRLGGAGGRNEQFF; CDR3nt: TGTGCCAGCAGCAGGTTGGGGGGAGCGGGAGGCCGGAATGAGCAGTTCTTC
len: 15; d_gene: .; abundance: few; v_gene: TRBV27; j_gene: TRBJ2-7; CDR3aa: CASSSYMRNPYEQYF; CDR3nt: TGTGCCAGCAGTTCGTACATGAGGAATCCCTACGAGCAGTACTTC
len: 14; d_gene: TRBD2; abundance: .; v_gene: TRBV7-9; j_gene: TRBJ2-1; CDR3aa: CASSSRTSGGEQFF; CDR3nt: TGTGCCAGCAGCTCCAGGACTAGCGGGGGTGAGCAGTTCTTC
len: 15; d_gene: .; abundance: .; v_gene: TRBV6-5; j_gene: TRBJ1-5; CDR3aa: CASSSPGNHNQPQHF; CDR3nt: TGTGCCAGCAGTTCCCCCGGGAACCACAATCAGCCCCAGCATTTT
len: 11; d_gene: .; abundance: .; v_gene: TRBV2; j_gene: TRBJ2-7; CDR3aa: CASAGYKEQYF; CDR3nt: TGTGCCAGCGCAGGGTATAAAGAGCAGTACTTC
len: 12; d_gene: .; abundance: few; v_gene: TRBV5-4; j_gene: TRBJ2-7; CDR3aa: CASSSDSYEQYF; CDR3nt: TGTGCCAGCAGCTCGGACAGCTACGAGCAGTACTTC
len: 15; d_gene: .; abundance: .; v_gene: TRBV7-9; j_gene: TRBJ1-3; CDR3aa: CASSLNLRGRNTIYF; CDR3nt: TGTGCCAGCAGCTTAAACTTAAGGGGTCGAAACACCATATATTTT
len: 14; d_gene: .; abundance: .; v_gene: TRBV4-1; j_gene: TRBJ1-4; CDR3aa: CASSLPTGNEKLFF; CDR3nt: TGCGCCAGCAGCCTACCCACCGGGAATGAAAAACTGTTTTTT
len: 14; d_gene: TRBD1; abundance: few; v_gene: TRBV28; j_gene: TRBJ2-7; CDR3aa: CASSWDRGKNEQYF; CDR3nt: TGTGCCAGCAGTTGGGACAGGGGGAAGAACGAGCAGTACTTC
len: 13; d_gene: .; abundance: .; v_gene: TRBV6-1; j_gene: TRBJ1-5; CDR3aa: CASSERGVQPQHF; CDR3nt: TGTGCCAGCAGTGAAAGGGGCGTTCAGCCCCAGCATTTT
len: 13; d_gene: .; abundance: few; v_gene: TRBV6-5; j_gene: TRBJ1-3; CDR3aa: CASRGHSGNTIYF; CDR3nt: TGTGCCAGCAGGGGCCACTCTGGAAACACCATATATTTT
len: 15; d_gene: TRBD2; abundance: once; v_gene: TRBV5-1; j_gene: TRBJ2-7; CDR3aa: CASSFPGLAFNEQYF; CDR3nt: TGCGCCAGCAGCTTCCCGGGACTAGCGTTTAACGAGCAGTACTTC
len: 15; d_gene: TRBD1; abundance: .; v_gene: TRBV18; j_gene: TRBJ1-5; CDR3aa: CASSPGQGAGQPQHF; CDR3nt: TGTGCCAGCTCCCCGGGACAGGGGGCAGGGCAGCCCCAGCATTTT
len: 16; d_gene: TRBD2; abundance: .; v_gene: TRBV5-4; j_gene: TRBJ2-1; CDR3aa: CASSPGLAGVYNEQFF; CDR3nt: TGTGCCAGCAGCCCGGGACTAGCGGGAGTCTACAATGAGCAGTTCTTC
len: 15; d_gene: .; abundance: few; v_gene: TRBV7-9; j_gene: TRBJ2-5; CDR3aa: CASGPGTLFMETQYF; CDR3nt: TGTGCCAGCGGCCCCGGGACATTATTTATGGAGACCCAGTACTTC
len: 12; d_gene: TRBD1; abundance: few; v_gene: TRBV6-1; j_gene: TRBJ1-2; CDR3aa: CASGTGMLGYTF; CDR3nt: TGTGCCAGCGGGACAGGGATGTTAGGCTACACCTTC
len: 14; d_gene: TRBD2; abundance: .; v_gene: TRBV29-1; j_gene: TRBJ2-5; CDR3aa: CSVRLVAGEETQYF; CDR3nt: TGCAGCGTGAGACTAGTCGCGGGGGAAGAGACCCAGTACTTC